This entry lists 5 T cell receptor beta chains sequenced from one sample in a study of tumor and adjacent non-tumor tissue in lung cancer. The library came from three nested PCR rounds adapted from ARM-PCR protocols. TCRdb fed the multiplex PCR reads into MiXCR, producing one record per CDR3 protein. Among over 85,000 distinct CDR3 sequences listed, over 75% were seen once. No cell sorting was done before RNA was extracted from the tissue. The sample comprised lung tumor tissue. These receptors all stem from a man in his sixties or seventies with non-small cell lung cancer.

Worth noting for this clonotype: Just one base apart from a much larger clone, this may be a read error. This chain connects TRBV24-1 to TRBJ2-3; no clear D. Germline V gene lookup returns CDR1 KGHDR and CDR2 SFDVKD. Deletions cut 4 bases from V and 7 bases from J, with 14 bases between. The CDR3 has 14 amino acids. This CDR3 is CATSDPAYTNTQYF. Here the CDR3 DNA reads TGTGCCACCAGTGACCCAGCGTATACAAATACGCAGTATTTT.

The chain has TRBV28 and TRBJ2-3; 9 bases fit TRBD2. The trim removed 3 bases at V and 11 bases at J, leaving 12 bases unmatched. The CDR3 contains 15 residues. Germline V gene data show CDR1 as MDHEN and CDR2 as SYDVKM. CDR3 protein: CASSLLAGGPDVQYF. In DNA, the CDR3 is TGTGCCAGCAGTTTGCTCGCGGGGGGGCCGGATGTGCAGTATTTT.

This clonotype was seen repeatedly, ten times or more. The J gene is TRBJ2-5, the V gene TRBV11-3; a weak D match, TRBD2 (5 bases). Germline V gives CDR1 SGHNT, CDR2 YENEEA. Trimming stripped 7 bases from V and 5 bases from J, with 23 bases between. CDR3 length: 16 residues. CDR3 nucleotide sequence: TGTGCCAGCAACCCCACCGGGGTATTATCGAGTGAGACCCAGTACTTC. Its protein product is CASNPTGVLSSETQYF.

Concerning this clonotype: A junction boundary mismatches the germline segment, possibly from a read error. This chain connects TRBV11-2 to TRBJ2-3; 7 bases align to TRBD1. CDR1 SGHAT and CDR2 FQNNGV come from the germline V gene. The CDR3 totals 14 residues. The CDR3 is CAFSSQGFSDTPYF. CDR3 nucleotides: TGTGCCTTCAGCTCACAGGGGTTCTCAGATACGCCGTATTTT.

The chain combines TRBV14 with TRBJ2-1; D is tentatively TRBD1 or TRBD2 (5 bases each). The CDR3 spans 14 residues. CDR1 and CDR2 (germline): SGHDN, FVKESK. V shed 7 bases and J shed 9 bases, with 19 bases lying between them. The CDR3 coding sequence is TGTGCCAGCACCCAGAAGGGAGAGGGGCGTGAGCAGTTCTTC. This gives the protein CASTQKGEGREQFF. Full variable domain (remainder filled in from reference TRBV14 and TRBJ2-1): EAGVTQFPSHSVIEKGQTVTLRCDPISGHDNLYWYRRVMGKEIKFLLHFVKESKQDESGMPNNRFLAERTGGTYSTLKVQPAELEDSGVYFCASTQKGEGREQFFGPGTRLTVL.